This passage covers 5 T cell receptor beta chains from one sample sequenced in a study of T cell changes during pregnancy in multiple sclerosis. Measured with immunoSEQ multiplex PCR; TCRdb has only the in-frame clones, and not every one. The data show 30,000 to 35,000 clones, 90% seen once. The material was CD8+ T cells from peripheral blood mononuclear cells, obtained in the first trimester of pregnancy. Receptors were obtained from a female donor with multiple sclerosis, enrolled in a pregnancy study.

The chain combines TRBV7-2 with TRBJ2-1; no clear D. The CDR3 consists of 15 residues. The germline V and J ends were trimmed by 3 bases and 4 bases, with 13 bases remaining between them. Germline V lookup: CDR1 SGHTA, CDR2 FQGNSA. The CDR3 spells CASSLAADWYNEQFF. The CDR3 nucleotides are TGTGCCAGCAGCTTGGCCGCCGACTGGTACAATGAGCAGTTCTTC.

The chain combines TRBV11-2 with TRBJ2-7; perhaps TRBD2 as D (5 bases). Between the trimmed V and J ends, which lost 1 base and 2 bases, there was a span of 15 bases. The CDR3 length is 16 residues. Germline V gives CDR1 SGHAT, CDR2 FQNNGV. The DNA for the CDR3 is TGTGCCAGCAGCTTAGCAATAAGCGGACCCCCCTACGAGCAGTACTTC. It codes for CASSLAISGPPYEQYF. The whole variable domain, remainder taken from reference TRBV11-2 and TRBJ2-7, is EAGVAQSPRYKIIEKRQSVAFWCNPISGHATLYWYQQILGQGPKLLIQFQNNGVVDDSQLPKDRFSAERLKGVDSTLKIQPAKLEDSAVYLCASSLAISGPPYEQYFGPGTRLTVT.

The chain is built from TRBV28 and TRBJ1-1; 7 bases map to TRBD1. V trimming: 4 bases; J trimming: 7 bases; junction bases outside the gene matches: 3. There are 12 residues in the CDR3. CDR1 and CDR2 (germline): MDHEN, SYDVKM. CDR3 protein: CASSWDSFEAFF. Written as DNA, the CDR3 is TGTGCCAGCAGTTGGGACAGCTTTGAAGCTTTCTTT. The full variable domain, completed using reference TRBV28 and TRBJ1-1, is DVKVTQSSRYLVKRTGEKVFLECVQDMDHENMFWYRQDPGLGLRLIYFSYDVKMKEKGDIPEGYSVSREKKERFSLILESASTNQTSMYLCASSWDSFEAFFGQGTRLTVV.

The J gene is TRBJ2-7, the V gene TRBV5-6; weak D call: TRBD1 (6 bases). Trimming pared 4 bases from V and 5 bases from J, leaving 16 bases between. CDR3 size: 14 residues. Germline values: CDR1 SGHDT, CDR2 YYEEEE. The CDR3 region has the DNA TGTGCCAGCAGCCCTCCAACAGGGTTGGACGAGCAGTACTTC. The encoded protein is CASSPPTGLDEQYF.

This rearrangement joins TRBV13 to TRBJ2-1; TRBD2 matches at 8 bases. Germline CDR1 and CDR2: PRHDT and FYEKMQ (reference sequence). Trimming at V came to 3 bases and at J to 4 bases, leaving 5 bases not matched to a gene. This CDR3 is 15 amino acids long. CDR3 loop: CASSLSGREYNEQFF. The DNA of the CDR3 is TGTGCCAGCAGCTTGAGCGGGAGAGAATACAATGAGCAGTTCTTC.